This section outlines one T cell receptor (beta chain) sequence together with its context. Its antigen is undetermined. At one end the junction does not follow the germline gene, possibly because of a read error. The study, taken as a whole, reports: Tumor memory CD4+ T cell TCR gene usage was found to cluster with blood and lymph node memory CD4+ cells and with lymph node naive CD4+ cells.

Germline V gene data show CDR1 as SGHTA and CDR2 as FQGNSA. This CDR3 has 13 amino acids. MiXCR, applied by TCRdb to the 5' RACE reads, yields one record per CDR3 protein. Of tens of thousands of distinct CDR3 sequences detected, over 15% appear once; the ten largest clones hold about 2.2%. This chain uses TRBV7-2 with TRBJ1-1, with D possibly matching TRBD1 (5 bases). Sequenced material: naive CD4+ T cells sorted from blood. Subset denoted: naive CD4+ T cells, CD4+CD45RA+CD25-. The receptor was isolated from a female donor with breast cancer. The CDR3 sequence is CASNRQMDTEAFF. The CDR3 bases are TGCGCCAGCAACCGACAGATGGACACTGAAGCTTTCTTT.